These T cell receptor beta chains were read from a single sample in a study of blood T cell repertoires in COVID-19. Repertoires were generated with immunoSEQ multiplex PCR, while TCRdb's copy carries only in-frame clones and drops some. Of about 200,000 clones listed, 65% to 85% were seen once; the top ten hold approximately 7.9%. Sequencing input: peripheral blood. Receptors originate from an elderly woman with acute or convalescent COVID-19. CDR3s include the opening cysteine and the closing phenylalanine or tryptophan. D genes are given only for firm matches. Expanded clones are given a class, and other clones once, few, many or no size at all.

>NA|TRBD2|TRBJ2-1|TRBV6-5
CASSYWGGVSNEQFF
TGTGCCAGCAGTTACTGGGGGGGTGTAAGCAATGAGCAGTTCTTC
>once|NA|TRBJ2-5|TRBV5-1
CASSAIAQGLAGETQYF
TGCGCCAGCAGTGCGATCGCCCAGGGACTTGCTGGAGAGACCCAGTACTTC
>NA|NA|TRBJ2-1|TRBV9
CASSVLLRAEQFF
TGTGCCAGCAGCGTACTTCTGAGGGCTGAGCAGTTCTTC
>NA|TRBD1|TRBJ2-5|TRBV19
CASSIGIAAGGRETQYF
TGTGCCAGTAGTATCGGTATAGCGGCAGGGGGCAGGGAGACCCAGTACTTC
>NA|TRBD2|TRBJ2-5|TRBV2
CATERGRGETQYF
TGTGCCACCGAGCGGGGCCGGGGAGAGACCCAGTACTTC
>NA|NA|TRBJ2-6|TRBV18
CASSTEHSGANVLTF
TGTGCCAGCTCAACCGAGCACTCTGGGGCCAACGTCCTGACTTTC
>NA|NA|TRBJ1-6|TRBV5-6
CASSPIREDSYNSPLHF
TGTGCCAGCAGCCCAATCAGGGAAGACTCCTATAATTCACCCCTCCACTTT
>NA|TRBD2|TRBJ2-3|TRBV30
CAWSANSGSFDTQYF
TGTGCCTGGAGTGCGAATAGCGGGAGTTTTGATACGCAGTATTTT
>NA|TRBD1|TRBJ1-1|TRBV6-2/TRBV6-3
CASSYRMRTGLNTEAFF
TGTGCCAGCAGTTACCGAATGCGGACAGGGCTGAACACTGAAGCTTTCTTT
>NA|NA|TRBJ1-1|TRBV12-5
CASGLGDSTNTEAFF
TGTGCTAGTGGTTTGGGAGACAGTACGAACACTGAAGCTTTCTTT
>NA|NA|TRBJ1-5|TRBV6-6
CASRPGWGGNQPQHF
TGTGCCAGCAGACCGGGGTGGGGGGGCAATCAGCCCCAGCATTTT
>NA|NA|TRBJ1-6|TRBV9
CASSVEQGWDSPLHF
TGTGCCAGCAGCGTAGAGCAGGGGTGGGATTCACCCCTCCACTTT
>NA|NA|TRBJ2-7|TRBV19
CASSTRPQGPAYEQYF
TGTGCCAGTAGTACCCGACCCCAGGGGCCCGCCTACGAGCAGTACTTC
>NA|TRBD2|TRBJ2-3|TRBV29-1
CSVAGTSGSGWTDTQYF
TGCAGCGTCGCCGGGACTAGCGGGAGCGGGTGGACAGATACGCAGTATTTT
>NA|NA|TRBJ1-1|TRBV6-2/TRBV6-3
CASSVGRENTEAFF
TGTGCCAGCAGCGTTGGCAGGGAGAACACTGAAGCTTTCTTT
>NA|NA|TRBJ1-6|TRBV19
CASSTSGQTWLTLHF
TGTGCCAGTAGTACCTCCGGACAGACATGGTTGACCCTCCACTTT
>NA|TRBD2|TRBJ2-7|TRBV28
CASSLSGFGLAGAHEQYF
TGTGCCAGCAGTTTGAGCGGCTTCGGATTAGCGGGAGCCCACGAGCAGTACTTC
>NA|TRBD2|TRBJ2-1|TRBV3-1/TRBV3-2
CASSPPASGTNEQFF
TGTGCCAGCAGCCCCCCGGCTAGCGGGACTAATGAGCAGTTCTTC
>NA|TRBD1|TRBJ1-1|TRBV18
CASSPQTGGGTEAFF
TGTGCCAGCTCACCCCAGACAGGGGGCGGCACTGAAGCTTTCTTT
>NA|TRBD1|TRBJ1-1|TRBV6-5
CASSRQGIDTEAFF
TGTGCCAGCAGTCGACAGGGGATTGACACTGAAGCTTTCTTT
>few|NA|TRBJ1-2|TRBV3-1/TRBV3-2
CASSQEAGVYGYTF
TGTGCCAGCAGCCAAGAGGCCGGGGTCTATGGCTACACCTTC
>NA|NA|TRBJ1-4|TRBV6-5
CASRVVRDEKLFF
TGTGCCAGCAGGGTAGTCAGGGATGAAAAACTGTTTTTT
>NA|TRBD1|TRBJ2-5|TRBV9
CASSGGQQETQYF
TGTGCCAGCAGTGGGGGACAGCAAGAGACCCAGTACTTC
>NA|TRBD2|TRBJ2-7|TRBV6-5
CASSYGTSGTYEQYF
TGTGCCAGCAGTTACGGGACTAGCGGGACCTACGAGCAGTACTTC
>NA|NA|TRBJ1-1|TRBV2
CASSLLNTEAFF
TGTGCCAGCTCTCTTTTAAACACTGAAGCTTTCTTT
>NA|NA|TRBJ2-4|TRBV5-4
CASSPSVEGIQYF
TGTGCCAGCAGCCCCTCCGTTGAGGGCATTCAGTACTTC
>NA|NA|TRBJ1-5|TRBV7-9
CASSGLTGNQPQHF
TGTGCCAGCAGCGGACTTACAGGCAATCAGCCCCAGCATTTT
>NA|TRBD2|TRBJ2-3|TRBV7-3
CASSSTSGSADTQYF
TGTGCCAGCAGCTCGACTAGCGGGAGTGCAGATACGCAGTATTTT
>NA|TRBD1|TRBJ1-3|TRBV18
CASSSDRGNTIYF
TGTGCCAGCTCATCGGACAGGGGAAACACCATATATTTT
>NA|TRBD2|TRBJ2-2|TRBV11-3
CASSLENGLADNTGELFF
TGTGCCAGCAGCTTAGAAAACGGTCTAGCGGATAACACCGGGGAGCTGTTTTTT
>once|NA|TRBJ1-5|TRBV27
CASSLGRGRQPQHF
TGTGCCAGCAGCCTCGGCAGGGGTCGTCAGCCCCAGCATTTT
>NA|TRBD1|TRBJ1-1|TRBV5-4
CASSLVGGVNTEAFF
TGTGCCAGCAGCTTAGTAGGGGGCGTGAACACTGAAGCTTTCTTT
>NA|NA|TRBJ1-2|TRBV6-1
CASSETVSLRGYTF
TGTGCCAGCAGTGAAACCGTGTCGCTCAGGGGCTACACCTTC
>NA|NA|TRBJ1-2|TRBV18
CASSNAIGRGPNYGYTF
TGTGCCAGCTCAAACGCTATCGGGAGGGGCCCTAACTATGGCTACACCTTC
>few|NA|TRBJ2-5|TRBV3-1/TRBV3-2
CASSQVSWADKETQYF
TGTGCCAGCAGCCAAGTTTCTTGGGCAGACAAAGAGACCCAGTACTTC
>NA|TRBD2|TRBJ2-7|TRBV18
CASSPPSGGLAGYEQYF
TGTGCCAGCTCACCACCGAGCGGGGGACTAGCGGGTTACGAGCAGTACTTC